The clone carrying this T cell receptor beta chain was seen at least ten times. Germline CDR1 reads GTSNPN; CDR2 reads SVGIG (reference sequence). Losses at the gene ends were 3 bases for V and 3 bases for J; bases not matched to a gene: 7. The CDR3 covers 14 residues. Over 18 months, lack of ophthalmopathy progression marked Graves' hyperthyroidism as stable. Disease duration under 2 months; hyperthyroidism patients were aged 18 to 65. Patients showing uncontrolled infection, other autoimmune disease, pregnancy or lactation were ineligible. Thyroid ultrasound and orbital computed tomography, with clinical symptoms and serum thyroxine and TRAb, informed diagnoses. The data derive from a study of T cells in Graves' hyperthyroidism and ophthalmopathy. Authors of the study amplified TCR beta CDR3 regions from RNA transcripts. During a first-round RT-PCR of the TCR CDR3, the HTBI primer set was used. MiXCR was run by TCRdb on the multiplex PCR reads, yielding one entry per CDR3 protein. The sample contains some 200,000 distinct CDR3 sequences, 17% of which appear only once.

The V call is TRBV30, the J call TRBJ1-1, with 7 bases fitting TRBD1. The receptor's source is a man aged 45-60 years with Graves' hyperthyroidism. Specimen: blood. The CDR3 DNA is TGTGCCTGGAGGAAAAACAGGGGAGACACTGAAGCTTTCTTT. Protein: CAWRKNRGDTEAFF.